This T cell receptor (beta chain) was identified during a study of blood T cells in healthy people across ages. Germline CDR1 and CDR2: LNHNV and YYDKDF (reference sequence). With 1 base removed from V and 0 bases from J, the gap between germline ends came to 7 bases. The CDR3 has 15 amino acids. Through a sample-barcoded 5' primer and a J-beta primer mix, a second PCR was run for roughly 7 to 11 cycles. TCRdb itself ran the 5' RACE reads through MiXCR, one entry per CDR3 protein. Of around 650,000 distinct CDR3 sequences listed, approximately 31% are singletons. Concerning this clonotype itself: Antigen: not known.

Study findings and constraints: Measured against age, TCR beta diversity per million T cells decreased in a roughly linear manner.

This receptor was taken from a woman aged 80 or over in good health. The rearrangement joins TRBV15 to TRBJ1-5; no clear D. Sequenced: blood. This chain's CDR3 is CATSRGDYSNQPQHF. In DNA form, the CDR3 reads TGTGCCACCAGCAGAGGAGATTATAGCAATCAGCCCCAGCATTTT. The full variable domain, completed using reference TRBV15 and TRBJ1-5, is DAMVIQNPRYQVTQFGKPVTLSCSQTLNHNVMYWYQQKSSQAPKLLFHYYDKDFNNEADTPDNFQSRRPNTSFCFLDIRSPGLGDTAMYLCATSRGDYSNQPQHFGDGTRLSIL.